This TCR beta chain originates from a study of blood T cell repertoires in COVID-19. Germline lookup yields CDR1 LGHDT and CDR2 YNNKEL (reference sequence). This CDR3 spans 17 amino acids. Between the trimmed V and J ends, which lost 0 bases and 4 bases, there was a span of 16 bases. Original methodology: Nucleated cell counts were estimated from reference gene primer amplification. Measured with immunoSEQ multiplex PCR; TCRdb has only the in-frame clones, and not every one. V and J calls and clone size are those listed in that table; D and trimming were worked out from the DNA. The profile shows some 200,000 clones, under 90% of them singletons.

The source of this sequence is a woman aged 65 to 85 with COVID-19, enrolled during active disease. This chain joins TRBV3-1 (or the pseudogene TRBV3-2) and TRBJ1-3; weak D call: TRBD1 (5 bases). The sample consisted of peripheral blood. The CDR3: CASSQDLRGVRGNTIYF. The CDR3 DNA reads as TGTGCCAGCAGCCAAGACCTCCGGGGGGTTCGGGGAAACACCATATATTTT.